The clone carrying this T cell receptor (beta chain) was seen only once. This specimen comes from a study of blood T cell repertoires in COVID-19. Study-level background: Whether acute or convalescent, the COVID-19 samples came from the United States, Italy and Spain. The analysed material was cDNA or gDNA that came from T cells, B-cell-depleted T cells, or PBMCs.

Clones were sequenced by immunoSEQ multiplex PCR, and TCRdb holds only the in-frame ones, with some missing. The sample contains around 60,000 clones, approximately 84% of which appear only once. Those enrolled in Seattle joined during active infection and were followed longitudinally afterward. The V gene's germline CDR1 is MDHEN and CDR2 SYDVKM. The CDR3 spans 14 residues. The trim removed 7 bases at V and 5 bases at J, leaving 5 bases unmatched. V usage is TRBV28 and J usage is TRBJ2-5; 12 bases agree with TRBD1. This TCR derives from a man in his 60s with COVID-19, enrolled during active disease. Specimen: peripheral blood. Here the CDR3 reads CASKGQGAFETQYF. The CDR3 region has the DNA TGTGCCAGCAAGGGACAGGGGGCGTTTGAGACCCAGTACTTC.